Sequencing of this TCR beta chain was carried out in a study of graft-versus-host responses after intestinal transplantation. Study-wide context: Recipients underwent multivisceral, liver-intestinal, or isolated intestinal transplants.

Study-wide results and caveats: The recipient marrow held GvH clones, and some of them showed up first in ileum or blood.

Germline CDR1 reads SGHKS; CDR2 reads YYEKEE (reference sequence). The CDR3 spans 14 residues. Germline trimming cut 4 bases from V and 5 bases from J; bases unmatched to any gene: 6. Repertoires were generated with immunoSEQ multiplex PCR, while TCRdb's copy carries only in-frame clones and drops some. The sample includes about 10,000 clones, approximately 30% of them seen just once. This clone was observed a handful of times. The authors seeded 200,000 CFSE-labeled responder cells together with 200,000 irradiated stimulator cells tagged with violet dye. Specimen: alloreactive CD4+ T cells from a mixed lymphocyte reaction culture, collected before transplantation. Sample subset: CFSE-low proliferating T cells sorted from roughly six-day pre-transplant mixed lymphocyte reaction (GvH or HvG direction). This TCR derives from a human patient who was an organ donor for intestinal transplantation. This chain connects TRBV5-5 to TRBJ2-5, with 9 nucleotides matching TRBD1. CDR3: CASSGPTGGETQYF. DNA of the CDR3: TGTGCCAGCAGCGGGCCCACAGGGGGCGAGACCCAGTACTTC.